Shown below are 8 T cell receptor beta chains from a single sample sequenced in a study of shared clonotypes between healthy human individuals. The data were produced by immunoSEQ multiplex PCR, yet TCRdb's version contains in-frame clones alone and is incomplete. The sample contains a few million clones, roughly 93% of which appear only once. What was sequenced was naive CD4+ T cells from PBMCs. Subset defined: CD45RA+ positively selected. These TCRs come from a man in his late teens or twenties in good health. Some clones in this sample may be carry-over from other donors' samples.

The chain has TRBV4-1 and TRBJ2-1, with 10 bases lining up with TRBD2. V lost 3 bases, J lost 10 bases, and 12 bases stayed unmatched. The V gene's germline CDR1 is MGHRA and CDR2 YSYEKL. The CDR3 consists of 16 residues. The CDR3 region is CASSQKGASGSVEQFF. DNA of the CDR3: TGCGCCAGCAGCCAGAAGGGGGCTAGCGGGAGTGTAGAGCAGTTCTTC.

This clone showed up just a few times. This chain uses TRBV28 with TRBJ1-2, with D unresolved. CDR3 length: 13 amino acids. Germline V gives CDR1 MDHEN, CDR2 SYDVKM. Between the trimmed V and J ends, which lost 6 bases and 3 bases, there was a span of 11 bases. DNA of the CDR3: TGTGCCAGCAGGCCCGTCGGGGACTATGGCTACACCTTC. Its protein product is CASRPVGDYGYTF.

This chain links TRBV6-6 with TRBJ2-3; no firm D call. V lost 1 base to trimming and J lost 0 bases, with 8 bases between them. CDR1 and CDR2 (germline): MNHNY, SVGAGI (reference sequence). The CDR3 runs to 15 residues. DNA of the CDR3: TGTGCCAGCAGTTACTTTGCCGGTAGCACAGATACGCAGTATTTT. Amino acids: CASSYFAGSTDTQYF.

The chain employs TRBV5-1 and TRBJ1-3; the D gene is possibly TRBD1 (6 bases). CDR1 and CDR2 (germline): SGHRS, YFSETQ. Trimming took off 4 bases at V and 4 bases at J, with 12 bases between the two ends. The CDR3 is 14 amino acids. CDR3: CASSPSTGGNTIYF. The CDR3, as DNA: TGCGCCAGCAGCCCATCGACAGGCGGAAACACCATATATTTT.

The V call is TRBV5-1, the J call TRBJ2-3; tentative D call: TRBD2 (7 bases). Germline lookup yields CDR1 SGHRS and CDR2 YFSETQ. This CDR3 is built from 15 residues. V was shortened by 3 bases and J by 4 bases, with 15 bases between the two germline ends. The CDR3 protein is CASSSGGGPPDTQYF. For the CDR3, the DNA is TGCGCCAGCAGCTCCGGCGGGGGCCCCCCAGATACGCAGTATTTT.

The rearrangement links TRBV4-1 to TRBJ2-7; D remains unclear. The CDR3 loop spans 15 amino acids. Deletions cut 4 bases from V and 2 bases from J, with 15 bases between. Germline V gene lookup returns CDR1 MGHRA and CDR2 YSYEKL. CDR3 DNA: TGCGCCAGCAGCCCTCGTTGGGTGGCAACCTACGAGCAGTACTTC. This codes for CASSPRWVATYEQYF.

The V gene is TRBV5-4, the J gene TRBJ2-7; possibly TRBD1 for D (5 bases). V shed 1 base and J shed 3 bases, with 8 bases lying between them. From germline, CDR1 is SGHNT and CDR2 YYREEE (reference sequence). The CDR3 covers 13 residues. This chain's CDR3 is CASSLRQGYEQYF. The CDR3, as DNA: TGTGCCAGCAGCTTGCGGCAGGGCTACGAGCAGTACTTC.

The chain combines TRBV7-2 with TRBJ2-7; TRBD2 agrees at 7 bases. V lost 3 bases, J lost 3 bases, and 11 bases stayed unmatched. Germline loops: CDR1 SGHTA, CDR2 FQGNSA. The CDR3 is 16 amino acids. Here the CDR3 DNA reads TGTGCCAGCAGCTTCGATATAGCGGGCGGAAGCTACGAGCAGTACTTC. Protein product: CASSFDIAGGSYEQYF.